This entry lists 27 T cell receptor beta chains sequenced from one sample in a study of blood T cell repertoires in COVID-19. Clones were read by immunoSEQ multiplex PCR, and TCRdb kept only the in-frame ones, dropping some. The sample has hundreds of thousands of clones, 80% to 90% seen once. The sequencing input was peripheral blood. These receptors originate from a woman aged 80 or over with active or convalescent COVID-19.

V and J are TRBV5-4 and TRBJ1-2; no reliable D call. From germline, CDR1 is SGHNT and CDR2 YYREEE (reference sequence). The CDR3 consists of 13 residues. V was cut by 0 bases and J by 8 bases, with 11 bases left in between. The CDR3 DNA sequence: TGTGCCAGCAGCTTGGAACCCCCTCGGGGCTACACCTTC. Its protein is CASSLEPPRGYTF.

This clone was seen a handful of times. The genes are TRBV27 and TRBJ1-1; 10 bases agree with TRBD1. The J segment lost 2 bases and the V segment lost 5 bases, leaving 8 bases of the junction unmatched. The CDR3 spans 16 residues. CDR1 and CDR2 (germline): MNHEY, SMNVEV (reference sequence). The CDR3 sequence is CASSPRTGGHNTEAFF. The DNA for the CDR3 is TGTGCCAGCAGTCCTCGGACAGGGGGGCATAACACTGAAGCTTTCTTT.

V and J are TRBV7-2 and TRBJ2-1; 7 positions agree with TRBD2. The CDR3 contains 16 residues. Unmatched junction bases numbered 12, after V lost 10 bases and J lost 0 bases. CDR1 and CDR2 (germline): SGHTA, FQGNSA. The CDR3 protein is CAIPGGSLSSYNEQFF. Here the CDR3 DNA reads TGTGCCATACCGGGAGGCTCTCTGAGCTCCTACAATGAGCAGTTCTTC.

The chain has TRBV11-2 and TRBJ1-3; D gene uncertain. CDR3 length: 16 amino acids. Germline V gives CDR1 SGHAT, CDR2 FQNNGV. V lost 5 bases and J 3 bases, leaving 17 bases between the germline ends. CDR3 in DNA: TGTGCCAGCAGCAGAGGTCTAGGCCCTCTTGGAAACACCATATATTTT. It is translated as CASSRGLGPLGNTIYF.

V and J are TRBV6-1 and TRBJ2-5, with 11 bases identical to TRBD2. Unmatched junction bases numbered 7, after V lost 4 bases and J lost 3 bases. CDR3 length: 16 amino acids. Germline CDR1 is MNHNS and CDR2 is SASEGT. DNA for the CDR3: TGTGCCAGCAGTGTCAATCCGGGACTAGCGGAAGAGACCCAGTACTTC. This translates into CASSVNPGLAEETQYF.

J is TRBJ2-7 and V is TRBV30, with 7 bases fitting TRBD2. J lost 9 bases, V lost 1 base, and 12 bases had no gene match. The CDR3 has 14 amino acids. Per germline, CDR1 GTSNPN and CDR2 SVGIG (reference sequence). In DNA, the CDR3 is TGTGCCTGGAGTGAGGTAGCGGGTCCTAATAGGCAGTACTTC. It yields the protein CAWSEVAGPNRQYF.

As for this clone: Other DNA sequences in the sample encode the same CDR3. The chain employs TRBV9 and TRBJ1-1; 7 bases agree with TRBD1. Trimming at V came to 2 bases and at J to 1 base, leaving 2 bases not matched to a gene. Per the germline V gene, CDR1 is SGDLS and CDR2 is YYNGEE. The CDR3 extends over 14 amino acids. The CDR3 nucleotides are TGTGCCAGCAGCGTTGGGACAGCGAACACTGAAGCTTTCTTT. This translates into CASSVGTANTEAFF.

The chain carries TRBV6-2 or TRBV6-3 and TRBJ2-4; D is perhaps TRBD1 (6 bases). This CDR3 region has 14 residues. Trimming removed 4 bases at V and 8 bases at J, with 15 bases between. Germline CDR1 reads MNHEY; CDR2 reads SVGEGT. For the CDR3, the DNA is TGTGCCAGCAGTTTCTACAGGGTTAGGGACATTCAGTACTTC. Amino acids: CASSFYRVRDIQYF.

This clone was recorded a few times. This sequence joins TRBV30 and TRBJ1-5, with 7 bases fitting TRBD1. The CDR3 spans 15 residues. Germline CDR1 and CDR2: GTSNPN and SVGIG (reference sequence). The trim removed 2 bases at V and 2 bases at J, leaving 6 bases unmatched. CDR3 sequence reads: CAWSPGDSRNQPQHF. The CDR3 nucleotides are TGTGCCTGGAGTCCCGGGGACAGTCGCAATCAGCCCCAGCATTTT.

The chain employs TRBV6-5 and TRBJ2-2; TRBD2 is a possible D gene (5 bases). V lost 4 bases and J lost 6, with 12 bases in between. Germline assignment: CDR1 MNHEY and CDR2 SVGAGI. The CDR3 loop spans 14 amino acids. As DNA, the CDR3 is TGTGCCAGCAGTTCACGCGGGCCCCCCGGGGAGCTGTTTTTT. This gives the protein CASSSRGPPGELFF.

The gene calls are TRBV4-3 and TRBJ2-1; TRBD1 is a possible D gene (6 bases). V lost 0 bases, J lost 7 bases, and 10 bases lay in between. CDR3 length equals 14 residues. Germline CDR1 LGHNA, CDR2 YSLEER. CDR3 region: CASSQDGRGNEQFF. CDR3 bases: TGCGCCAGCAGCCAAGATGGAAGGGGGAATGAGCAGTTCTTC.

The CDR3 here is CASSLFTGSTDTQYF. CDR3 coding DNA: TGTGCCAGCAGCTTGTTCACGGGAAGCACAGATACGCAGTATTTT. The rearrangement uses TRBV7-9 and TRBJ2-3; TRBD2 might be the D (5 bases). V gave up 3 bases and J gave up 0 bases, with 10 bases separating them. The length of the CDR3 is 15 residues. Germline CDR1 reads SEHNR; CDR2 reads FQNEAQ (reference sequence). The full variable domain, with the rest looked up from reference TRBV7-9 and TRBJ2-3, is DTGVSQNPRHKITKRGQNVTFRCDPISEHNRLYWYRQTLGQGPEFLTYFQNEAQLEKSRLLSDRFSAERPKGSFSTLEIQRTEQGDSAMYLCASSLFTGSTDTQYFGPGTRLTVL.

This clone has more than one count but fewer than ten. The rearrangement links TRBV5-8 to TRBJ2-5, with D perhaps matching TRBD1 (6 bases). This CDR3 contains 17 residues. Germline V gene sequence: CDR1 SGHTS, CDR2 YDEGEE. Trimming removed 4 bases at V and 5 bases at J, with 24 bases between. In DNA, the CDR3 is TGTGCCAGCAGCCAGAATGATGGGGGCGCGAGATGGGAGACCCAGTACTTC. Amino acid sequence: CASSQNDGGARWETQYF.

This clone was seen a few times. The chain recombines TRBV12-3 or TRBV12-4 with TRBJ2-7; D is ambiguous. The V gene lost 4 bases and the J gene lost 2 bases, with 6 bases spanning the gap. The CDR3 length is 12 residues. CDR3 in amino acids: CASSSTPYEQYF. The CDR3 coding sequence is TGTGCCAGCAGTTCGACACCCTACGAGCAGTACTTC.

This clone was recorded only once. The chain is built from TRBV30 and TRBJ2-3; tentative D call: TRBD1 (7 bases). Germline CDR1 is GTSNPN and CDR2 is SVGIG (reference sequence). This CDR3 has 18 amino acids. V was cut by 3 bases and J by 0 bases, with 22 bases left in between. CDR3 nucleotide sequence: TGTGCCTGGAGAGGAGGGGGCTTTGGGGGCAGGAGCACAGATACGCAGTATTTT. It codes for CAWRGGGFGGRSTDTQYF.

CDR3 loop: CASSPSGGTEAFF. The CDR3, as DNA: TGTGCCAGCTCCCCATCGGGGGGCACTGAAGCTTTCTTT. This rearrangement joins TRBV18 to TRBJ1-1; weak D call: TRBD1 (5 bases). Deletions cut 6 bases from V and 4 bases from J, with 12 bases between. The CDR3 contains 13 residues. CDR1 is KGHSH, CDR2 LQKENI, per germline.

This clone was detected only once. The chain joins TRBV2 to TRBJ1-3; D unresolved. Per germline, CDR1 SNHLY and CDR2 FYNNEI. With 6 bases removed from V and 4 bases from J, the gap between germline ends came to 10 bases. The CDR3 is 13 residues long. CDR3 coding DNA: TGTGCCAGCAGGGAGGATTCCGGAAACACCATATATTTT. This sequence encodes CASREDSGNTIYF.

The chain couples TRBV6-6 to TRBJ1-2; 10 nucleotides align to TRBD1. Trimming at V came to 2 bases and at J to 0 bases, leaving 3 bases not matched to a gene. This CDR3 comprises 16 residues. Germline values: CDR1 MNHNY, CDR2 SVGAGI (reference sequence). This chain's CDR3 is CASSYKGQGTNYGYTF. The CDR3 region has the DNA TGTGCCAGCAGTTACAAGGGACAGGGGACTAACTATGGCTACACCTTC.

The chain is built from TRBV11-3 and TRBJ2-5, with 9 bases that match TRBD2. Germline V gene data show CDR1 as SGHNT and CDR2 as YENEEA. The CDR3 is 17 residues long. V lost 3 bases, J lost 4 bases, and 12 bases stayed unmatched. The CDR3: CASSFLSGRHLGETQYF. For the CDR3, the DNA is TGTGCCAGCAGCTTCCTCAGCGGGAGGCACCTTGGAGAGACCCAGTACTTC.

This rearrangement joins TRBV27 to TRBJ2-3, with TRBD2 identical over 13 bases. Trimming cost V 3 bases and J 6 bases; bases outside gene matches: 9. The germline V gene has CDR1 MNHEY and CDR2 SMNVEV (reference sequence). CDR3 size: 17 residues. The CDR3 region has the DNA TGTGCCAGCAGTTTTCTACTAGCGGGGGGGGTTTGGGATACGCAGTATTTT. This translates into CASSFLLAGGVWDTQYF.

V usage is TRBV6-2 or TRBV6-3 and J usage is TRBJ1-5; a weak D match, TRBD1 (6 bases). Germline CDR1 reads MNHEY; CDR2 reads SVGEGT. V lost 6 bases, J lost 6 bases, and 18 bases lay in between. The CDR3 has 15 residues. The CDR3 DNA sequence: TGTGCCAGCAGCAAAACAGGGAAAGAGGTTCAGCCCCAGCATTTT. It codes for CASSKTGKEVQPQHF.

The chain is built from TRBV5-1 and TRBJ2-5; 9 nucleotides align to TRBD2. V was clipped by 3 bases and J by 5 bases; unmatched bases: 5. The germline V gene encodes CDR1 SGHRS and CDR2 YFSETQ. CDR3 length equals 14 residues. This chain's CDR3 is CASSWGTSRETQYF. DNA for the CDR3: TGCGCCAGCAGCTGGGGGACTAGCCGTGAGACCCAGTACTTC.

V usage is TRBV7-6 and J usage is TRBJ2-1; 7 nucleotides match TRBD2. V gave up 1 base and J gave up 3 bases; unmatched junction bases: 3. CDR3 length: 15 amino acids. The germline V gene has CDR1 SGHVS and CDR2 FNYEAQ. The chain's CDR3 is CASSLEASGYNEQFF. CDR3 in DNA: TGTGCCAGCAGCTTAGAGGCTAGCGGCTACAATGAGCAGTTCTTC. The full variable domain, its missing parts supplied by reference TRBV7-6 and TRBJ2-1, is GAGVSQSPRYKVTKRGQDVALRCDPISGHVSLYWYRQALGQGPEFLTYFNYEAQQDKSGLPNDRFSAERPEGSISTLTIQRTEQRDSAMYRCASSLEASGYNEQFFGPGTRLTVL.

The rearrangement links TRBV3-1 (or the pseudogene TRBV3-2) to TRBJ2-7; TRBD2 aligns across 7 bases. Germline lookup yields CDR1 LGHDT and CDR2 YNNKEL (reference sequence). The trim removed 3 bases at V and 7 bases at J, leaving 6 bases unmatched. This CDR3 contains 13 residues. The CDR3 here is CASSHKMGGEQYF. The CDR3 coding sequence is TGTGCCAGCAGCCATAAGATGGGGGGGGAGCAGTACTTC.

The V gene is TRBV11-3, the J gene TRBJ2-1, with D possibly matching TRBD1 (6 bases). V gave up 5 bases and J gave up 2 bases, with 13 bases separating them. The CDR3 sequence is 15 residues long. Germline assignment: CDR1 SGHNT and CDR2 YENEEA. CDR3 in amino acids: CASSPPGGAYNEQFF. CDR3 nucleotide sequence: TGTGCCAGCAGCCCACCTGGGGGCGCCTACAATGAGCAGTTCTTC.

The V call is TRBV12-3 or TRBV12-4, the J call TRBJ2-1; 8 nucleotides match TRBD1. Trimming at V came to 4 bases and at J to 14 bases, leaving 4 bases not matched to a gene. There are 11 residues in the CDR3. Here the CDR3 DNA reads TGTGCCAGCAGTTGGGGACAGGAGGAGTTCTTC. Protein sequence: CASSWGQEEFF.

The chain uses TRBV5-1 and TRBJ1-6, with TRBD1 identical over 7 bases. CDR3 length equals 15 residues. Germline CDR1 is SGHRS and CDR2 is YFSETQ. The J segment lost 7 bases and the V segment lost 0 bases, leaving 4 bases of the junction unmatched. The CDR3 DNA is TGCGCCAGCAGCTTGGGAGGGGGCGAAAATTCACCCCTCCACTTT. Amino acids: CASSLGGGENSPLHF. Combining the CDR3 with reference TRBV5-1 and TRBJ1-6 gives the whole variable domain KAGVTQTPRYLIKTRGQQVTLSCSPISGHRSVSWYQQTPGQGLQFLFEYFSETQRNKGNFPGRFSGRQFSNSRSEMNVSTLELGDSALYLCASSLGGGENSPLHFGNGTRLTVT.